This T cell receptor beta chain was found in a study of T cells after posttransplantation cyclophosphamide. Study-level findings and limits: TRB overlap between skin or GI tissue T cells and blood was limited. Later blood repertoires were often dominated by clones from the donor CD8+ memory compartment. Recipient CMV seropositivity and CMV reactivation strongly tracked TRB clonality.

The repertoire was sequenced with immunoSEQ multiplex PCR; TCRdb's copy has only in-frame clones and lacks some. Sampling found roughly 40,000 clones, none seen once. This clone was seen at least ten times. Its antigen is undetermined. The related graft donor's blood sample was taken on the day of bone marrow donation. V lost 9 bases, J lost 4 bases, and 18 bases lay in between. The CDR3 covers 14 residues. CDR1 is MNHNS and CDR2 is SASEGT in the germline V gene. This clonotype was sampled from a woman in her forties or fifties in good health and a related stem cell transplant donor. The sample consisted of PBMCs. The chain has TRBV6-1 and TRBJ1-1, with D possibly being TRBD1 (6 bases). The CDR3 DNA sequence: TGTGCCAGTACAGGGACGAGCAGGGGCACTGAAGCTTTCTTT. This codes for CASTGTSRGTEAFF.